The 15 T cell receptor beta chains below all came from one sample that was sequenced in a study of cytomegalovirus exposure and HLA in healthy donors. Primers: 60 Vbeta forward and 13 Jbeta reverse. Only in-frame clones appear in the TCRdb table, and some are missing; sequencing was by immunoSEQ multiplex PCR. The sample contains some 120,000 clones, roughly four fifths of which appear only once. The sequencing sample was made of PBMCs. Receptors were obtained from a young woman in good health and CMV-seronegative.

This chain connects TRBV7-2 to TRBJ1-4, with TRBD1 matching 10 bases. This CDR3 is 16 amino acids long. Germline V CDR1 and CDR2: SGHTA, FQGNSA. After removal of 6 bases from V and 3 bases from J, the junction contained 7 bases not matched to a gene. CDR3 DNA sequence: TGTGCCAGCAGTTCCAGGACAGGGGGATCTAATGAAAAACTGTTTTTT. Translation gives CASSSRTGGSNEKLFF. The full variable domain, with the rest looked up from reference TRBV7-2 and TRBJ1-4, is GAGVSQSPSNKVTEKGKDVELRCDPISGHTALYWYRQSLGQGLEFLIYFQGNSAPDKSGLPSDRFSAERTGGSVSTLTIQRTQQEDSAVYLCASSSRTGGSNEKLFFGSGTQLSVL.

CDR3 protein: CASSFPRAEAFF. The DNA of the CDR3 is TGTGCCAGCAGCTTCCCGAGGGCTGAAGCTTTCTTT. The chain couples TRBV7-2 to TRBJ1-1; D unclear. CDR3 length equals 12 residues. Germline V CDR1 and CDR2: SGHTA, FQGNSA. V gave up 3 bases and J gave up 6 bases, with 8 bases separating them.

A single count supports this clone. The rearrangement joins TRBV10-2 to TRBJ2-3; a weak D match, TRBD2 (5 bases). The V end lost 6 bases, the J end lost 6 bases, and 10 bases lay between the germline ends. The germline V gene encodes CDR1 WSHSY and CDR2 SAAADI. This CDR3 spans 12 amino acids. For the CDR3, the DNA is TGCGCCAGCAGCCCCCCGGGGGATACGCAGTATTTT. Translation gives CASSPPGDTQYF.

In DNA form, the CDR3 reads TGTGCCAGCGGGGGGGAGGTCTACAATGAGCAGTTCTTC. Its protein product is CASGGEVYNEQFF. J is TRBJ2-1 and V is TRBV28, with 7 bases fitting TRBD2. The CDR3 has 13 residues. Per germline, CDR1 MDHEN and CDR2 SYDVKM. V shed 8 bases and J 3 bases; nucleotides not matched to a gene: 4. Looking up the rest from reference TRBV28 and TRBJ2-1 gives the full variable domain: DVKVTQSSRYLVKRTGEKVFLECVQDMDHENMFWYRQDPGLGLRLIYFSYDVKMKEKGDIPEGYSVSREKKERFSLILESASTNQTSMYLCASGGEVYNEQFFGPGTRLTVL.

Details on this clone: Germline and junction disagree at one end, which may indicate a read error. The chain is built from TRBV9 and TRBJ2-6; weak D call: TRBD1 (5 bases). This CDR3 is built from 15 residues. Germline V gives CDR1 SGDLS, CDR2 YYNGEE. The CDR3 here is CASSVSVSGANGLTF. The CDR3, as DNA: TGTGCCAGCAGCGTTTCGGTCTCTGGGGCCAACGGCCTGACTTTC.

This chain links TRBV4-2 with TRBJ2-5; TRBD2 matches at 10 bases. The CDR3 runs to 14 residues. The V gene's germline CDR1 is LGHNA and CDR2 YNFKEQ. Trimming cost V 0 bases and J 11 bases; bases outside gene matches: 6. CDR3 in amino acids: CASSQDSLAGEQYF. CDR3 DNA: TGTGCCAGCAGCCAAGATTCGCTAGCGGGGGAGCAGTACTTC.

The genes are TRBV2 and TRBJ1-4, with D perhaps matching TRBD1 (5 bases). The ends were cut back, 4 bases at V and 8 bases at J, with 11 bases in the middle. The CDR3 length is 13 residues. In germline, CDR1 is SNHLY, CDR2 FYNNEI. The CDR3 loop reads CASSGGAGEKLFF. The CDR3 nucleotides are TGTGCCAGCAGTGGGGGCGCCGGGGAAAAACTGTTTTTT.

This clone was detected only once. V gene TRBV25-1 combines with J gene TRBJ1-1; TRBD1 aligns across 9 bases. The junction had 5 bases not matched to a gene; V was cut back by 0 bases and J by 6 bases. The germline CDR1 and CDR2 sequences are MGHDK and SYGVNS. There are 15 residues in the CDR3. The CDR3 region has the DNA TGTGCCAGCAGTGAATATACAGGGGGCATTTCTGAAGCTTTCTTT. Translation gives CASSEYTGGISEAFF.

This chain uses TRBV5-6 with TRBJ2-7; 15 bases agree with TRBD2. Germline assignment: CDR1 SGHDT and CDR2 YYEEEE. V lost 0 bases and J lost 12; bases outside the gene matches: 7. The CDR3 loop spans 15 amino acids. CDR3 nucleotide sequence: TGTGCCAGCAGCTTGGGAGGGACTAGCGGGGGGTACGTGTACTTC. Residues: CASSLGGTSGGYVYF.

The chain combines TRBV27 with TRBJ2-5; TRBD1 matches at 8 bases. V shed 8 bases, J shed 6 bases, and the junction held 8 bases outside the gene matches. This CDR3 comprises 13 residues. Germline loops: CDR1 MNHEY, CDR2 SMNVEV (reference sequence). CDR3 region: CASHQGASKTQYF. In nucleotides, the CDR3 is TGTGCCAGCCATCAGGGGGCCTCGAAGACCCAGTACTTC.

This chain uses TRBV14 with TRBJ1-2; TRBD1 might be the D (5 bases). Per the germline V gene, CDR1 is SGHDN and CDR2 is FVKESK. The CDR3 has 13 residues. Trimming took off 3 bases at V and 7 bases at J, with 12 bases between the two ends. The CDR3 DNA follows: TGTGCCAGCAGCCATGGGGGGAATAGTGGCTACACCTTC. This translates into CASSHGGNSGYTF.

This rearrangement joins TRBV18 to TRBJ1-1, with 12 bases lining up with TRBD1. Germline CDR1 KGHSH, CDR2 LQKENI. The CDR3 length is 16 residues. With 3 bases clipped from V and 4 bases from J, the junction kept 6 bases outside the gene matches. The DNA of the CDR3 is TGTGCCAGCTCACCGGGACAGGGGGCGCGAGGCACTGAAGCTTTCTTT. It translates to CASSPGQGARGTEAFF.

This clone was observed once. The gene calls are TRBV10-3 and TRBJ2-1; 10 bases match TRBD2. The CDR3 totals 16 residues. Germline V gene sequence: CDR1 ENHRY, CDR2 SYGVKD. V lost 4 bases, J lost 8 bases, and 11 bases stayed unmatched. This CDR3 is CAISGKREGFSDEQFF. For the CDR3, the DNA is TGTGCCATCAGTGGGAAGCGGGAGGGCTTCTCGGATGAGCAGTTCTTC.

In its sample, this clone was seen once. V and J are TRBV30 and TRBJ1-5; D possibly corresponds to TRBD1 (5 bases). Germline V gene lookup returns CDR1 GTSNPN and CDR2 SVGIG (reference sequence). CDR3 length: 16 residues. V dropped 4 bases and J dropped 6 bases, with 22 bases sitting between them. This chain's CDR3 is CAWTPLGTFGGQPQHF. The CDR3 DNA follows: TGTGCCTGGACCCCCCTTGGGACGTTCGGGGGTCAGCCCCAGCATTTT.

The chain is built from TRBV5-4 and TRBJ2-2, with D tentatively TRBD2 (6 bases). CDR1 SGHNT and CDR2 YYREEE come from the germline V gene (reference sequence). V lost 4 bases and J lost 4, with 11 bases in between. The CDR3 is made up of 14 amino acids. The CDR3 DNA reads TGTGCCAGCAGCCTACTAGCAGGCACCGGGGAGCTGTTTTTT. Its translation: CASSLLAGTGELFF.